The 22 T cell receptor beta chains reported below all come from one sample, sequenced in a study of cytomegalovirus exposure and HLA in healthy donors. The PCR ran on 60 Vbeta and 13 Jbeta primers. Method: immunoSEQ multiplex PCR; TCRdb's copy keeps in-frame clones and lacks some. The sample consists of 250,000 or so clones, approximately 81% of them appearing once. Sequencing input: PBMCs. The origin of the receptors is a woman aged 55-69 years in good health and CMV-seropositive.

V gene TRBV9 combines with J gene TRBJ2-2; 8 nucleotides line up with TRBD2. The trim removed 3 bases at V and 8 bases at J, leaving 9 bases unmatched. CDR3 size: 15 residues. Germline assignment: CDR1 SGDLS and CDR2 YYNGEE. CDR3 coding DNA: TGTGCCAGCAGCGCACTAGCGGACCGAATAGGGGAGCTGTTTTTT. This sequence encodes CASSALADRIGELFF.

This clone was recorded once. This chain links TRBV6-1 with TRBJ2-5; TRBD2 might be the D (5 bases). CDR3 length equals 13 residues. Between the trimmed V and J ends, which lost 4 bases and 5 bases, there was a span of 11 bases. Germline CDR1 is MNHNS and CDR2 is SASEGT. In DNA form, the CDR3 reads TGTGCCAGCAGTGGGGCACAGCGGGAGACCCAGTACTTC. Translated, it gives CASSGAQRETQYF.

The chain combines TRBV10-3 with TRBJ1-2, with 7 bases matching TRBD1. Germline V lookup: CDR1 ENHRY, CDR2 SYGVKD. J gave up 4 bases and V 0 bases, and 11 bases lay outside the gene matches. The CDR3 covers 17 residues. The CDR3 sequence is CAISESNITGVVYGYTF. In nucleotides, the CDR3 is TGTGCCATCAGTGAGTCAAACATTACAGGGGTCGTCTATGGCTACACCTTC.

V is TRBV4-1 and J is TRBJ2-1; TRBD2 aligns across 10 bases. Per germline, CDR1 MGHRA and CDR2 YSYEKL. With 1 base clipped from V and 7 bases from J, the junction kept 10 bases outside the gene matches. This CDR3 contains 17 residues. CDR3 protein: CASSQGALAGAGNEQFF. The CDR3 DNA reads TGCGCCAGCAGCCAAGGAGCTCTAGCGGGAGCGGGTAATGAGCAGTTCTTC.

This clone was seen a few times. The chain recombines TRBV2 with TRBJ2-7; perhaps TRBD1 as D (6 bases). The CDR3 covers 14 residues. Per germline, CDR1 SNHLY and CDR2 FYNNEI. Deletions cut 1 base from V and 3 bases from J, with 10 bases between. The CDR3 nucleotides read TGTGCCAGCAGTGAAGGTGGGGGCGGCTACGAGCAGTACTTC. It encodes CASSEGGGGYEQYF.

The chain joins TRBV7-9 to TRBJ2-6, with D possibly matching TRBD2 (6 bases). Germline loops: CDR1 SEHNR, CDR2 FQNEAQ (reference sequence). Trimming stripped 5 bases from V and 0 bases from J, with 14 bases between. The CDR3 is made up of 17 amino acids. The CDR3 region is CASSRTTPNSGANVLTF. In DNA, the CDR3 is TGTGCCAGCAGCAGGACTACACCCAACTCTGGGGCCAACGTCCTGACTTTC.

The rearrangement uses TRBV19 and TRBJ1-5; possibly TRBD1 for D (6 bases). This CDR3 spans 15 amino acids. Between the trimmed V and J ends, which lost 5 bases and 0 bases, there was a span of 11 bases. Germline V CDR1 and CDR2: LNHDA, SQIVND (reference sequence). The CDR3 here is CASSETGYSNQPQHF. CDR3 in DNA: TGTGCCAGTAGTGAAACAGGGTATAGCAATCAGCCCCAGCATTTT.

This clone occurred once. The chain employs TRBV2 and TRBJ2-6; possibly TRBD1 for D (6 bases). V lost 8 bases to trimming and J lost 0 bases, with 11 bases between them. The CDR3 is 15 residues long. Germline lookup yields CDR1 SNHLY and CDR2 FYNNEI. CDR3 sequence (DNA): TGTGCCAGCGGAAACAGGGACTCTGGGGCCAACGTCCTGACTTTC. Amino acids: CASGNRDSGANVLTF.

The chain couples TRBV11-2 to TRBJ2-2; TRBD1 aligns across 9 bases. There are 17 residues in the CDR3. Germline CDR1 and CDR2: SGHAT and FQNNGV. V dropped 7 bases and J dropped 0; count of bases not matched to a gene: 9. CDR3 amino acids: CASTRDRVAANTGELFF. DNA of the CDR3: TGTGCCAGCACCCGGGACAGGGTGGCAGCGAACACCGGGGAGCTGTTTTTT.

The rearrangement joins TRBV6-5 to TRBJ1-2; the match to TRBD1 covers 9 bases. This CDR3 contains 12 residues. The trim removed 6 bases at V and 8 bases at J, leaving 4 bases unmatched. Germline CDR1 is MNHEY and CDR2 is SVGAGI. As DNA, the CDR3 is TGTGCCAGCAGCACCGGGACAGGGGGCTACACCTTC. It encodes CASSTGTGGYTF.

J is TRBJ2-7 and V is TRBV19, with D maybe TRBD2 (5 bases). Germline CDR1 reads LNHDA; CDR2 reads SQIVND (reference sequence). V lost 5 bases and J lost 0, with 11 bases in between. The length of the CDR3 is 14 residues. DNA of the CDR3: TGTGCCAGTAGTGCCCGCACTAGCTCCTACGAGCAGTACTTC. Protein: CASSARTSSYEQYF.

The gene calls are TRBV27 and TRBJ2-7, with a weak D call TRBD2 (6 bases). From germline, CDR1 is MNHEY and CDR2 SMNVEV (reference sequence). V was clipped by 2 bases and J by 2 bases, with 10 bases between them. This CDR3 has 14 amino acids. The CDR3 here is CASSLAGPAYEQYF. DNA for the CDR3: TGTGCCAGCAGTTTAGCGGGACCAGCCTACGAGCAGTACTTC.

The CDR3 nucleotides read TGTGCCAGCAGTGAAAAGGACAGGGATAAGCCCCAGCATTTT. Amino acids: CASSEKDRDKPQHF. The chain is built from TRBV6-1 and TRBJ1-5; TRBD1 agrees at 8 bases. Germline loops: CDR1 MNHNS, CDR2 SASEGT. The length of the CDR3 is 14 residues. V dropped 2 bases and J dropped 8; count of bases not matched to a gene: 5.

The gene calls are TRBV2 and TRBJ2-5, with D possibly matching TRBD1 (5 bases). V lost 3 bases and J 3 bases, leaving 8 bases between the germline ends. The germline CDR1 and CDR2 sequences are SNHLY and FYNNEI. CDR3 length equals 13 residues. Here the CDR3 reads CASSEGPKETQYF. The DNA for the CDR3 is TGTGCCAGCAGTGAGGGGCCGAAAGAGACCCAGTACTTC.

J is TRBJ2-3 and V is TRBV7-2; TRBD2 agrees at 10 bases. With V trimmed by 5 bases and J by 1 base, 6 bases remained unmatched. This CDR3 contains 16 residues. Germline V gene sequence: CDR1 SGHTA, CDR2 FQGNSA. In DNA form, the CDR3 reads TGTGCCAGCAGCCAAGATCTAGCGGGAGGCACAGATACGCAGTATTTT. Translated, it gives CASSQDLAGGTDTQYF.

The gene calls are TRBV2 and TRBJ1-6; D gene unclear. This CDR3 is 15 amino acids long. In germline, CDR1 is SNHLY, CDR2 FYNNEI. V was clipped by 4 bases and J by 7 bases, with 14 bases between them. CDR3 sequence: CASSVRFPSNSPLHF. CDR3 bases: TGTGCCAGCAGTGTGAGGTTCCCTTCGAATTCACCCCTCCACTTT.

Note on this clone: The sample contains more than one DNA sequence encoding this CDR3. The chain uses TRBV6-5 and TRBJ2-1; D is unresolved. This CDR3 is built from 13 residues. V dropped 0 bases and J dropped 5 bases, with 5 bases sitting between them. In germline, CDR1 is MNHEY, CDR2 SVGAGI. CDR3 DNA sequence: TGTGCCAGCAGTTACTCTCGGGACAATGAGCAGTTCTTC. Translation: CASSYSRDNEQFF.

The CDR3 reads CASRSTLAGHSYEQYF. The CDR3 coding sequence is TGTGCCAGTAGGTCAACGCTAGCGGGTCACTCCTACGAGCAGTACTTC. V gene TRBV19 combines with J gene TRBJ2-7; 8 nucleotides align to TRBD2. Germline V gives CDR1 LNHDA, CDR2 SQIVND (reference sequence). V lost 6 bases to trimming and J lost 0 bases; unmatched junction nucleotides: 10. CDR3 length: 16 amino acids.

The chain carries TRBV7-8 and TRBJ1-1; D unresolved. V gave up 1 base and J gave up 8 bases, with 11 bases separating them. Looked up from germline, CDR1 is SGHVS and CDR2 is FQNEAQ. The CDR3 runs 13 residues. The CDR3 DNA reads TGTGCCAGCAGCTTAGATTCACCAGCGGAAGCTTTCTTT. Translated: CASSLDSPAEAFF.

The chain recombines TRBV10-2 with TRBJ1-3; 7 positions agree with TRBD1. From germline, CDR1 is WSHSY and CDR2 SAAADI. The CDR3 sequence is 14 residues long. After removal of 10 bases from V and 3 bases from J, the junction contained 9 bases not matched to a gene. The CDR3 coding sequence is TGCGCCACCAAGAAAGGGGGCGATGGAAACACCATATATTTT. Amino acid sequence: CATKKGGDGNTIYF.

The chain is built from TRBV27 and TRBJ2-7; TRBD1 matches at 10 bases. Germline V gene data show CDR1 as MNHEY and CDR2 as SMNVEV (reference sequence). The length of the CDR3 is 14 residues. V shed 1 base, J shed 5 bases, and the junction held 2 bases outside the gene matches. In DNA, the CDR3 is TGTGCCAGCAGTTTATACGGGACAGGGGACGAGCAGTACTTC. Translated, it gives CASSLYGTGDEQYF.

The J gene is TRBJ2-1, the V gene TRBV27; 8 nucleotides match TRBD2. The trim removed 7 bases at V and 7 bases at J, leaving 9 bases unmatched. The CDR3 covers 14 residues. Germline V gene data show CDR1 as MNHEY and CDR2 as SMNVEV (reference sequence). CDR3 sequence reads: CASTIAGRGNEQFF. In DNA form, the CDR3 reads TGTGCCAGCACCATAGCGGGAAGGGGGAATGAGCAGTTCTTC.